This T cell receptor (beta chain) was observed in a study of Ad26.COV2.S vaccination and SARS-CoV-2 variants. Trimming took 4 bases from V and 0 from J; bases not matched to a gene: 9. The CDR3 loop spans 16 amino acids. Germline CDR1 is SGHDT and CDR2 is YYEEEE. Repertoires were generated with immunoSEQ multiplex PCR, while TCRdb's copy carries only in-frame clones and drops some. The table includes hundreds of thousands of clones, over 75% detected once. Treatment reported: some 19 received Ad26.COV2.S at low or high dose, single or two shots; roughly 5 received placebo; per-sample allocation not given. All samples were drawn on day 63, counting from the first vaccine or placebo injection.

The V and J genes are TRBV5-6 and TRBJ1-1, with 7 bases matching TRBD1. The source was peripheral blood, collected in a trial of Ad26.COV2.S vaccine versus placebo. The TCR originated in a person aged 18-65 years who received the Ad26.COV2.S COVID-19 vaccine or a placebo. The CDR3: CASSLYRGRVNTEAFF. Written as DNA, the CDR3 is TGTGCCAGCAGCCTTTACAGGGGTCGGGTGAACACTGAAGCTTTCTTT.